Below, one T cell receptor (beta chain) is given with its context. The antigen remains unidentified. A v3.0 immunoSEQ assay was performed at survey level. Clones were read by immunoSEQ multiplex PCR, and TCRdb kept only the in-frame ones, dropping some. The table lists 30,000 to 40,000 clones, around 82% of them singletons. This sample was included in a study of long-term antiretroviral therapy in people with HIV. Whole-study findings and limits: Records did not include ART adherence, viral resistance or therapy changes. The clones with expansion before ART were dominant in the repertoire at all time points.

Samples held about 0.95-11 million cryopreserved PBMC before DNA extraction. This CDR3 contains 15 residues. Trimming left V 2 bases short and J 4 bases short, with 13 bases between. CDR1 and CDR2 from the germline V gene are LGHNA and YNFKEQ. The source was unsorted PBMCs, collected 0.3 years after starting antiretroviral therapy. The chain recombines TRBV4-2 with TRBJ2-3; D uncertain. The receptor comes from a young man with HIV. The CDR3 loop reads CASSQLSPSADTQYF. The CDR3 DNA sequence: TGTGCCAGCAGCCAACTATCACCTAGTGCAGATACGCAGTATTTT.